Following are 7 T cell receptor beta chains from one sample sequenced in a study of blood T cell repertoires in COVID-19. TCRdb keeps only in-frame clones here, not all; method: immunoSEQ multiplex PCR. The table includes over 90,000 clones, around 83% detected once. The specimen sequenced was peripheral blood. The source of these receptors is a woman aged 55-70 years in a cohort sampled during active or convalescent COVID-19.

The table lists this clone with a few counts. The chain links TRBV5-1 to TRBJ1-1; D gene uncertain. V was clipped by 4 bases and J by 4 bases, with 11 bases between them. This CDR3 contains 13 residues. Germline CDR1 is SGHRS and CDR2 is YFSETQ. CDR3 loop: CASSTHPGTEAFF. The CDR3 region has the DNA TGCGCCAGCAGCACACACCCGGGCACTGAAGCTTTCTTT.

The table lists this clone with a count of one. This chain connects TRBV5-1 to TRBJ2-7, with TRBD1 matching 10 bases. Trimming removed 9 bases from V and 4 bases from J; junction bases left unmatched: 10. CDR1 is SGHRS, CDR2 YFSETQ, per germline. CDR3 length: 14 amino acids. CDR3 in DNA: TGCGCCACCCGACCGGGACAGGGGAAATACGAGCAGTACTTC. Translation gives CATRPGQGKYEQYF.

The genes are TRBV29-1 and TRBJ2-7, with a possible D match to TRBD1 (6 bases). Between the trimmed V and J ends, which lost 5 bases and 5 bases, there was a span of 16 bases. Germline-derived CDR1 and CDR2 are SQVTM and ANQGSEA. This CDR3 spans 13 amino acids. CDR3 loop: CSVFNRARNEQYF. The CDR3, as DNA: TGCAGCGTTTTCAACAGGGCACGTAACGAGCAGTACTTC.

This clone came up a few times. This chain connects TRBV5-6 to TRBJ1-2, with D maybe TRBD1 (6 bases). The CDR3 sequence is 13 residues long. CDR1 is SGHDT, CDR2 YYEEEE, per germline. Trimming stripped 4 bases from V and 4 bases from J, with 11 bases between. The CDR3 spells CASSPGQSYGYTF. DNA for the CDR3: TGTGCCAGCAGCCCTGGACAGTCCTATGGCTACACCTTC. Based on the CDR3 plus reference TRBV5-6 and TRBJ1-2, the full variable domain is DAGVTQSPTHLIKTRGQQVTLRCSPKSGHDTVSWYQQALGQGPQFIFQYYEEEERQRGNFPDRFSGHQFPNYSSELNVNALLLGDSALYLCASSPGQSYGYTFGSGTRLTVV.

CDR3 protein: CASSPTGGSEQYF. The DNA of the CDR3 is TGTGCCAGCAGCCCCACAGGGGGCAGCGAGCAGTACTTC. The rearrangement links TRBV28 to TRBJ2-7, with 9 bases that match TRBD1. Germline CDR1 and CDR2: MDHEN and SYDVKM. The CDR3 consists of 13 residues. The trim removed 6 bases at V and 6 bases at J, leaving 6 bases unmatched.

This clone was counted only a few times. The CDR3 nucleotides are TGTGCCAGCAGCTTAACCCAAGACAGGGGTTACGAGCAGTACTTC. It translates to CASSLTQDRGYEQYF. V usage is TRBV11-2 and J usage is TRBJ2-7; 8 bases match TRBD1. There are 15 residues in the CDR3. The germline gives CDR1 SGHAT, CDR2 FQNNGV. Trimming cost V 2 bases and J 4 bases; bases outside gene matches: 7.

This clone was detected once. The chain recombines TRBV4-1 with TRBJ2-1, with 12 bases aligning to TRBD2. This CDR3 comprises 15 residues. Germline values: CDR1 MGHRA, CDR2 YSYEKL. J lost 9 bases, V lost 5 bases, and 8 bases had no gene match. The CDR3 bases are TGCGCCAGCAGCTCAGGACTAGCGGGGTTGATTGAGCAGTTCTTC. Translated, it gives CASSSGLAGLIEQFF.